The TCR beta chain under discussion was sequenced for a study of Graves' ophthalmopathy and Graves' hyperthyroidism. Study results and limitations: Ophthalmopathy progression prediction by the model yielded a sensitivity of about 70% and a specificity of nearly 75%.

CDR1 DFQATT and CDR2 SNEGSKA come from the germline V gene (reference sequence). V shed 4 bases, J shed 7 bases, and the junction held 5 bases outside the gene matches. The CDR3 contains 13 residues. RNA transcripts were the source from which TCR beta CDR3 regions were amplified. First-round RT-PCR used HTBI primers; second-round multiplex PCR followed. TCRdb reprocessed the multiplex PCR reads with MiXCR, giving one entry per CDR3 protein. This table holds approximately 41,000 distinct CDR3 sequences, roughly half found once. This clonotype was detected only once. Its antigen is still unknown. This clonotype was obtained from an adult man with Graves' ophthalmopathy. This sequence joins TRBV20-1 and TRBJ2-7, with TRBD2 matching over 12 bases. What was sequenced was peripheral blood. CDR3 in amino acids: CSATSGRAWEQYF. CDR3 sequence (DNA): TGCAGTGCTACTAGCGGGAGGGCCTGGGAGCAGTACTTC.